This T cell receptor beta chain is from a study of cytomegalovirus exposure and HLA in healthy donors. The table lists this clone with a few counts. Primers for the PCR totalled 60 Vbeta and 13 Jbeta. Profiled with immunoSEQ multiplex PCR; TCRdb holds only in-frame clones, not every one. The sample has roughly 120,000 clones, roughly 74% seen once; the top ten hold roughly 3.5%. This CDR3 has 12 residues. V dropped 8 bases and J dropped 7 bases, with 14 bases sitting between them. Looked up from germline, CDR1 is MNHEY and CDR2 is SVGAGI. The chain recombines TRBV6-5 with TRBJ1-1; no reliable D call. The source material was PBMCs. This receptor was taken from a man between 40 and 49 years old in good health and CMV-seronegative. CDR3 nucleotide sequence: TGTGCCAGCCACCACGGAGGGTTTGAAGCTTTCTTT. It specifies CASHHGGFEAFF.